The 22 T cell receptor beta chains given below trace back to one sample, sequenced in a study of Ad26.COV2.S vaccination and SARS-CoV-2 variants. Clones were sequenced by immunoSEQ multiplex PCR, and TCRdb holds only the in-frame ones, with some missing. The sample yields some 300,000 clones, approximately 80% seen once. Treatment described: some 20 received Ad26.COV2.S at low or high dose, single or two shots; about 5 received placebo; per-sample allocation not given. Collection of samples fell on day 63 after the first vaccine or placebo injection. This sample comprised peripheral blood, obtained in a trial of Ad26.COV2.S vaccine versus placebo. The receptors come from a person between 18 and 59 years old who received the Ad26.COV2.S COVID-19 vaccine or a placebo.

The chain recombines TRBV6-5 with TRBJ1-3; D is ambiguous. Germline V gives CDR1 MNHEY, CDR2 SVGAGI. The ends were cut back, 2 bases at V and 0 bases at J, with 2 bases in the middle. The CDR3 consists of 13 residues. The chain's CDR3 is CASSYNSGNTIYF. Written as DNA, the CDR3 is TGTGCCAGCAGTTACAACTCTGGAAACACCATATATTTT.

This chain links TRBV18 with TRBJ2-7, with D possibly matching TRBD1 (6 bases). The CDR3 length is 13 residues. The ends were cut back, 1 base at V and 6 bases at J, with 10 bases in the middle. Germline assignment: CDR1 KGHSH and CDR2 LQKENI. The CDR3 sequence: CASSPRRGGEQYF. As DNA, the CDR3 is TGTGCCAGCTCACCACGTAGAGGGGGCGAGCAGTACTTC.

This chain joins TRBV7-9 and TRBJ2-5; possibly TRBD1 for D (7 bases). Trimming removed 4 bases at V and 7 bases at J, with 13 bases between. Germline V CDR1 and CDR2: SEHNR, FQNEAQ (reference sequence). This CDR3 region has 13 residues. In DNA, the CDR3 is TGTGCCAGCAGCTACACAGGGGAGGCGACCCAGTACTTC. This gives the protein CASSYTGEATQYF. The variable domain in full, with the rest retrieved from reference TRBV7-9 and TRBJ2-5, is DTGVSQNPRHKITKRGQNVTFRCDPISEHNRLYWYRQTLGQGPEFLTYFQNEAQLEKSRLLSDRFSAERPKGSFSTLEIQRTEQGDSAMYLCASSYTGEATQYFGPGTRLLVL.

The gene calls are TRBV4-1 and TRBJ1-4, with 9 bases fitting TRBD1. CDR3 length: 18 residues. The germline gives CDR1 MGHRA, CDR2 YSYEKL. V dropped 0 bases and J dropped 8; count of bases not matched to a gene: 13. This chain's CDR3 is CASSQDGGQGPRGEKLFF. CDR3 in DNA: TGCGCCAGCAGCCAAGATGGGGGACAGGGTCCGCGGGGGGAAAAACTGTTTTTT.

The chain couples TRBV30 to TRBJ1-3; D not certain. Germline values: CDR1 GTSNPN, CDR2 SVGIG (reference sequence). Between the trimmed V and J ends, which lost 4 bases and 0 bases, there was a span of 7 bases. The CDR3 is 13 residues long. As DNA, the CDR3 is TGTGCCTGGAACGGAGACTCTGGAAACACCATATATTTT. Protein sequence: CAWNGDSGNTIYF.

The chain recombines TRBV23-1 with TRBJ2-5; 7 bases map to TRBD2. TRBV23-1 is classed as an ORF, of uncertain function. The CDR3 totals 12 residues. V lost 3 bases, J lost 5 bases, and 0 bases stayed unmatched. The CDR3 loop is CASSQGGETQYF. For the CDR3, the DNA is TGCGCCAGCAGTCAGGGGGGGGAGACCCAGTACTTC.

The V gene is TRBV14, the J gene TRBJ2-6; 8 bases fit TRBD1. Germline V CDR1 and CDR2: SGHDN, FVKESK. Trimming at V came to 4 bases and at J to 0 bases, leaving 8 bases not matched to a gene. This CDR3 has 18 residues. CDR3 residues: CASSRLTGASSGANVLTF. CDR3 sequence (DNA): TGTGCCAGCAGCCGCCTGACAGGGGCGAGCTCTGGGGCCAACGTCCTGACTTTC.

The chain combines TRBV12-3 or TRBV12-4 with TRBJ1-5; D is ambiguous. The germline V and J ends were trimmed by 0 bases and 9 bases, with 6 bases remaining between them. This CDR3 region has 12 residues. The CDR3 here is CASSLALRPQHF. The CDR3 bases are TGTGCCAGCAGTTTAGCACTTCGGCCCCAGCATTTT.

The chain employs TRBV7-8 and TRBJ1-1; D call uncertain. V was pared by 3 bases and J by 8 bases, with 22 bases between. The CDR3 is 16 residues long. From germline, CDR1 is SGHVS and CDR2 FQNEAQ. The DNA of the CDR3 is TGTGCCAGCAGCTTCCTAGGAGACCGGCAACAGTTAGAAGCTTTCTTT. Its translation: CASSFLGDRQQLEAFF.

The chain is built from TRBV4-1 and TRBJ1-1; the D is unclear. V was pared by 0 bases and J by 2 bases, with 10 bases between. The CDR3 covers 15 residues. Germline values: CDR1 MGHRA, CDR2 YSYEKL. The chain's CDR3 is CASSQDLLGNTEAFF. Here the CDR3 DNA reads TGCGCCAGCAGCCAAGATCTTTTAGGTAACACTGAAGCTTTCTTT.

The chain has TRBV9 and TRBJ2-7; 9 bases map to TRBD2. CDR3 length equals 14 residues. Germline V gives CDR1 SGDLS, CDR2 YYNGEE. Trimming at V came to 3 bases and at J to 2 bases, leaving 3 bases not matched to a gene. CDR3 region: CASSAGTSTYEQYF. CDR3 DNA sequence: TGTGCCAGCAGCGCCGGGACTAGCACCTACGAGCAGTACTTC.

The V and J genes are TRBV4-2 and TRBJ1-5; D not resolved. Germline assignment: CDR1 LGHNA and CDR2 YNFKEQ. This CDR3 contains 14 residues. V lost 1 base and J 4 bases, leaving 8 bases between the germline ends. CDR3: CASSQGLENQPQHF. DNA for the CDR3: TGTGCCAGCAGCCAAGGTTTAGAGAATCAGCCCCAGCATTTT.

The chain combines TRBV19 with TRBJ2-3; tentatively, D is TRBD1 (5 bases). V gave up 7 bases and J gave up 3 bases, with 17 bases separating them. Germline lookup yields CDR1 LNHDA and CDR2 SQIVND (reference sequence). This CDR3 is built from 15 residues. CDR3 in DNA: TGTGCCAGTAAGATGTGGGGCAGTGGGACAGATACGCAGTATTTT. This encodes CASKMWGSGTDTQYF.

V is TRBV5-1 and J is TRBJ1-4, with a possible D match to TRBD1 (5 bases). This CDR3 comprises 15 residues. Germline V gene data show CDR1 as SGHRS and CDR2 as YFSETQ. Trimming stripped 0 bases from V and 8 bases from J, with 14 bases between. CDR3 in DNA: TGCGCCAGCAGCTTGGTCCCAGGGAAAGAAGAAAAACTGTTTTTT. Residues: CASSLVPGKEEKLFF.

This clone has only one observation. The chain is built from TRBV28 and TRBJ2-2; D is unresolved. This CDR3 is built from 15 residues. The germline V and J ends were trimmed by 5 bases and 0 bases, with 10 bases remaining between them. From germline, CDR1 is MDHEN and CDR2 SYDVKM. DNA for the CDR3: TGTGCCAGCAGTCCACTGGAAACGAACACCGGGGAGCTGTTTTTT. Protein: CASSPLETNTGELFF.

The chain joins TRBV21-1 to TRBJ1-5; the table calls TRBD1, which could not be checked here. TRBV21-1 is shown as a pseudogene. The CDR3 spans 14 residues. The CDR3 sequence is CAREKGDRCQPQHF. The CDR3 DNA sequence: TGTGCCAGAGAAAAGGGGGACAGGTGTCAGCCCCAGCATTTT.

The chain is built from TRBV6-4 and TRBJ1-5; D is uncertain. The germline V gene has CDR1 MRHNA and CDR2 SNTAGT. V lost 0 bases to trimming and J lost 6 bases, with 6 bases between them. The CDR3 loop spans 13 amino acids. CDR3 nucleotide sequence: TGTGCCAGCAGTGACTCTCGCGGTCAGCCCCAGCATTTT. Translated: CASSDSRGQPQHF.

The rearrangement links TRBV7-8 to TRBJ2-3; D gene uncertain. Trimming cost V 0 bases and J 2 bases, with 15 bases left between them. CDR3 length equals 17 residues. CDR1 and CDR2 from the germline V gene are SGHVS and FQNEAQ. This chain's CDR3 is CASSLAVGNFLTDTQYF. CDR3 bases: TGTGCCAGCAGCTTAGCAGTGGGAAACTTTCTCACAGATACGCAGTATTTT.

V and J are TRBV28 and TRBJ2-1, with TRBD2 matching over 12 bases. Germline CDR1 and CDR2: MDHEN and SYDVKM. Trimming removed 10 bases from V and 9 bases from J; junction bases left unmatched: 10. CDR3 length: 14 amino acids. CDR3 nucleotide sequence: TGTGCCACCAAGGAAGGACTAGCGGGGAGTGAGCAGTTCTTC. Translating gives CATKEGLAGSEQFF.

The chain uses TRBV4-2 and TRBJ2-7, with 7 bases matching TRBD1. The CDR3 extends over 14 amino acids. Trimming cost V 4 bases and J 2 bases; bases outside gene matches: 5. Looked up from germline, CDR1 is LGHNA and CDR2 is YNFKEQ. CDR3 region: CASSPSGQPYEQYF. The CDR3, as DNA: TGTGCCAGCAGCCCCTCGGGACAGCCCTACGAGCAGTACTTC.

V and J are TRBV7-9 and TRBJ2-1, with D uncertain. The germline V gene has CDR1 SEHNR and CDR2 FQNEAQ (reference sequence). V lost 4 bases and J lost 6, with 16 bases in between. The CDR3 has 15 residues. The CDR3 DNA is TGTGCCAGCAGCTCGGCCGTCGTAACCTCCAATGAGCAGTTCTTC. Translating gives CASSSAVVTSNEQFF.

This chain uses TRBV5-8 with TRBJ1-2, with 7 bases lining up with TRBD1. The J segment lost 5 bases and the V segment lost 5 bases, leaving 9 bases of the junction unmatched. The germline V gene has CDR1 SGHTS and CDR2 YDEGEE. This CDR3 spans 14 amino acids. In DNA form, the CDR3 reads TGTGCCAGCAGTATTAGGACAGGACGGTATGGCTACACCTTC. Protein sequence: CASSIRTGRYGYTF.